This T cell receptor beta chain was sequenced for a study of T cell responses to AZD1222 COVID-19 vaccine. V was clipped by 0 bases and J by 2 bases, with 19 bases between them. Germline values: CDR1 SGHAT, CDR2 FQNNGV. There are 18 residues in the CDR3. Regarding the study as a whole: Baseline testing showed seropositivity in only five to seven AZD1222 recipients.

Points on this clone: Its antigen remains unidentified.

Sequenced by immunoSEQ multiplex PCR; TCRdb stores in-frame clones only, minus some. The repertoire consists of about 150,000 clones, with approximately 91% occurring once and the leading ten covering 1% to 1.5%. The sequencing here drew on peripheral blood, taken 28 days after the second AZD1222 dose. This rearrangement joins TRBV11-2 to TRBJ1-2; D not resolved. The sequence derives from an adult who received the AZD1222 COVID-19 vaccine. CDR3 nucleotide sequence: TGTGCCAGCAGCTTAGATTTGGGGTCGGCCACACTAAACTATGGCTACACCTTC. Amino acid sequence: CASSLDLGSATLNYGYTF.